This TCR beta chain was captured by sequencing in a study of blood T cell repertoires in COVID-19. At the level of the study: The origin of the acute and convalescent COVID-19 samples was the United States, Italy and Spain. T cells, B-cell-depleted T cells, or PBMCs supplied cDNA or gDNA.

Produced via immunoSEQ multiplex PCR; TCRdb's table is partial and in-frame only. The repertoire holds 45,000 to 60,000 clones, with roughly four fifths as singletons. The CDR3 covers 14 residues. The germline V gene encodes CDR1 SGHVS and CDR2 FQNEAQ. V gave up 5 bases and J gave up 6 bases, with 16 bases separating them. The TCR comes from a woman aged 55-69 years with acute or convalescent COVID-19. The chain recombines TRBV7-8 with TRBJ1-1; D gene ambiguous. The sequenced sample consisted of peripheral blood. The CDR3 protein is CASSLNIGVSEAFF. CDR3 sequence (DNA): TGTGCCAGCAGCCTCAACATCGGGGTCTCTGAAGCTTTCTTT.